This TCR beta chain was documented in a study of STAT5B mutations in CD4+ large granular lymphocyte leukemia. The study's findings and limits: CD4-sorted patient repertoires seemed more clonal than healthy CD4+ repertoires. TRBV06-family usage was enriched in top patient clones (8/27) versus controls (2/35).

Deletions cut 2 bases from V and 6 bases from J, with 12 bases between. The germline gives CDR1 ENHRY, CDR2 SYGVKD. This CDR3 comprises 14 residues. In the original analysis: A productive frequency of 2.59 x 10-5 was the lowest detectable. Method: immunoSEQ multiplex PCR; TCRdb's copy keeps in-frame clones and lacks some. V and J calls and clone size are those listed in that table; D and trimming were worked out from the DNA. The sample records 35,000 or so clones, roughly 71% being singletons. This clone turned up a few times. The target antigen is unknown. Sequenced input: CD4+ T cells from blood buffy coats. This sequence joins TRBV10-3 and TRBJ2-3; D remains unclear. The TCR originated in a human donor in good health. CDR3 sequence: CAISEGKVPDTQYF. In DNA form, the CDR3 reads TGTGCCATCAGTGAGGGGAAGGTTCCGGATACGCAGTATTTT.